These 27 T cell receptor beta chains came from one sample sequenced in a study of tumour-infiltrating T cells in Burkitt lymphoma. Produced via immunoSEQ multiplex PCR; TCRdb's table is partial and in-frame only. Altogether under 8,000 clones are present, around a tenth being singletons, with the ten largest covering 2% to 3%. Sequencing input: tumor tissue. These receptors were obtained from a human donor with diffuse large B-cell lymphoma.

This clone was recorded a few times. One end of the junction is discordant with germline, which a read error may explain. The chain couples TRBV5-1 to TRBJ1-2; 9 bases align to TRBD1. Germline CDR1 and CDR2: SGHRS and YFSETQ. There are 13 residues in the CDR3. CDR3 sequence reads: CASSSGQGYGYTF. In DNA form, the CDR3 reads TGTGCCAGCAGCTCAGGACAGGGGTATGGCTACACCTTC.

The CDR3 loop is CASSLSAGGRGGELFF. CDR3 DNA: TGTGCCAGCAGCTTGAGTGCGGGGGGCCGAGGCGGGGAGCTGTTTTTT. J is TRBJ2-2 and V is TRBV7-9, with 8 bases fitting TRBD2. Germline CDR1 reads SEHNR; CDR2 reads FQNEAQ (reference sequence). V lost 3 bases, J lost 7 bases, and 10 bases stayed unmatched. This CDR3 comprises 16 residues. Filled out from reference TRBV7-9 and TRBJ2-2, the complete variable domain reads DTGVSQNPRHKITKRGQNVTFRCDPISEHNRLYWYRQTLGQGPEFLTYFQNEAQLEKSRLLSDRFSAERPKGSFSTLEIQRTEQGDSAMYLCASSLSAGGRGGELFFGEGSRLTVL.

The chain combines TRBV14 with TRBJ2-5; D ambiguous. The germline V gene has CDR1 SGHDN and CDR2 FVKESK. This CDR3 region has 16 residues. V was cut by 0 bases and J by 1 base, with 12 bases left in between. The CDR3 DNA is TGTGCCAGCAGCCAAGAAAAGGGCAGACCCCAAGAGACCCAGTACTTC. The encoded protein is CASSQEKGRPQETQYF.

The chain joins TRBV7-9 to TRBJ2-1; 13 nucleotides align to TRBD2. Trimming took 5 bases from V and 5 from J; bases not matched to a gene: 6. CDR1 and CDR2 from the germline V gene are SEHNR and FQNEAQ (reference sequence). The CDR3 covers 16 residues. The DNA for the CDR3 is TGTGCCAGCAGCCGGACTAGCGGGGGTTCCCACAATGAGCAGTTCTTC. It translates to CASSRTSGGSHNEQFF.

This chain uses TRBV13 with TRBJ2-7; no clear D gene. The CDR3 extends over 12 amino acids. V was shortened by 0 bases and J by 3 bases, with 3 bases between the two germline ends. Per the germline V gene, CDR1 is PRHDT and CDR2 is FYEKMQ (reference sequence). CDR3 loop: CASSLGGYEQYF. DNA for the CDR3: TGTGCCAGCAGCTTAGGAGGCTACGAGCAGTACTTC.

There are a few counts of this clone. The chain carries TRBV7-6 and TRBJ1-4, with a tentative D call TRBD1 (6 bases). The CDR3 is 15 amino acids. The germline gives CDR1 SGHVS, CDR2 FNYEAQ. V shed 5 bases and J shed 3 bases, with 13 bases lying between them. The CDR3 DNA reads as TGTGCCAGCAGCAGATACAGGGCCGCTAATGAAAAACTGTTTTTT. This translates into CASSRYRAANEKLFF. Full variable domain (remainder filled in from reference TRBV7-6 and TRBJ1-4): GAGVSQSPRYKVTKRGQDVALRCDPISGHVSLYWYRQALGQGPEFLTYFNYEAQQDKSGLPNDRFSAERPEGSISTLTIQRTEQRDSAMYRCASSRYRAANEKLFFGSGTQLSVL.

The V call is TRBV7-8, the J call TRBJ2-5; a possible D gene is TRBD1 (5 bases). Germline-derived CDR1 and CDR2 are SGHVS and FQNEAQ. The ends were cut back, 7 bases at V and 5 bases at J, with 14 bases in the middle. This CDR3 contains 13 residues. The CDR3 DNA reads TGTGCCAGCATCCGAGTCCAGGGTGAGACCCAGTACTTC. Its protein is CASIRVQGETQYF.

Only a few counts were recorded for this clone. This chain connects TRBV19 to TRBJ2-1; TRBD2 might be the D (5 bases). The germline CDR1 and CDR2 sequences are LNHDA and SQIVND (reference sequence). This CDR3 contains 15 residues. V was clipped by 3 bases and J by 4 bases, with 13 bases between them. The CDR3 protein is CASSITSGAYNEQFF. The CDR3 coding sequence is TGTGCCAGTAGTATTACGAGCGGAGCGTACAATGAGCAGTTCTTC.

The J gene is TRBJ2-6, the V gene TRBV10-2; D gene ambiguous. The V gene's germline CDR1 is WSHSY and CDR2 SAAADI. The V end lost 7 bases, the J end lost 3 bases, and 10 bases lay between the germline ends. CDR3 length: 14 residues. In DNA form, the CDR3 reads TGCGCCAGCAAAGAAGACGATGGGGCCAACGTCCTGACTTTC. It translates to CASKEDDGANVLTF.

The CDR3 sequence is CSARSYTQYF. The CDR3 DNA reads TGCAGTGCTAGGAGTTATACCCAGTACTTC. The chain recombines TRBV20-1 with TRBJ2-5; unclear D gene. Germline V CDR1 and CDR2: DFQATT, SNEGSKA (reference sequence). The CDR3 totals 10 residues. V was trimmed by 3 bases and J by 8 bases, leaving 7 bases between them.

CDR3 loop: CSVEAKDRGTYEQYF. The CDR3 DNA sequence: TGCAGCGTTGAAGCAAAGGACAGGGGAACCTACGAGCAGTACTTC. The chain couples TRBV29-1 to TRBJ2-7; 9 positions agree with TRBD1. Germline lookup yields CDR1 SQVTM and CDR2 ANQGSEA. V shed 1 base and J 2 bases; nucleotides not matched to a gene: 6. The CDR3 loop spans 15 amino acids.

In this sample, this clone turned up a few times. The chain uses TRBV15 and TRBJ1-5; D remains ambiguous. The V gene's germline CDR1 is LNHNV and CDR2 YYDKDF (reference sequence). The V end lost 4 bases, the J end lost 5 bases, and 9 bases lay between the germline ends. The CDR3 extends over 13 amino acids. Here the CDR3 DNA reads TGTGCCACCAGCATATATTACGATCAGCCCCAGCATTTT. This codes for CATSIYYDQPQHF. Full variable domain (remainder filled in from reference TRBV15 and TRBJ1-5): DAMVIQNPRYQVTQFGKPVTLSCSQTLNHNVMYWYQQKSSQAPKLLFHYYDKDFNNEADTPDNFQSRRPNTSFCFLDIRSPGLGDTAMYLCATSIYYDQPQHFGDGTRLSIL.

The rearrangement links TRBV13 to TRBJ2-5, with a possible D match to TRBD1 (5 bases). This CDR3 spans 14 amino acids. Trimming removed 5 bases at V and 3 bases at J, with 13 bases between. Germline V CDR1 and CDR2: PRHDT, FYEKMQ (reference sequence). CDR3: CASSRKGRKETQYF. The CDR3, as DNA: TGTGCCAGCAGCCGCAAGGGGCGCAAAGAGACCCAGTACTTC.

A few counts support this clone. The rearrangement links TRBV19 to TRBJ2-3, with 8 bases fitting TRBD2. The V segment lost 4 bases and the J segment 7 bases; nucleotides outside the gene matches: 16. Germline V lookup: CDR1 LNHDA, CDR2 SQIVND (reference sequence). The CDR3 runs to 17 residues. The CDR3 region is CASSNRTSRRSQNTQYF. The CDR3 DNA reads as TGTGCCAGTAGTAACAGGACTAGCAGGCGATCACAGAATACGCAGTATTTT.

This chain joins TRBV29-1 and TRBJ1-2; possible D gene TRBD1, 5 bases. This CDR3 is built from 12 residues. Germline CDR1 and CDR2: SQVTM and ANQGSEA. The V gene lost 5 bases and the J gene lost 4 bases, with 11 bases spanning the gap. In DNA form, the CDR3 reads TGCAGCGTTACCGACAGTGGCTATGGCTACACCTTC. This translates into CSVTDSGYGYTF.

This clone has more than one count but fewer than ten. The chain couples TRBV6-1 to TRBJ1-1, with D unclear. This CDR3 contains 14 residues. Trimming cost V 5 bases and J 1 base, with 11 bases left between them. Germline V gene sequence: CDR1 MNHNS, CDR2 SASEGT. CDR3 coding DNA: TGTGCCAGCAGTTCCCAAGGGAAGAACACTGAAGCTTTCTTT. Translation: CASSSQGKNTEAFF.

This clone was recorded a few times. The rearrangement uses TRBV5-1 and TRBJ2-1; D remains unclear. Trimming shortened V by 4 bases and J by 8 bases, and 7 bases separated the two germline ends. The CDR3 consists of 11 residues. CDR1 and CDR2 from the germline V gene are SGHRS and YFSETQ. The CDR3: CASSLLDEQFF. CDR3 coding DNA: TGCGCCAGCAGCCTGTTAGATGAGCAGTTCTTC.

V usage is TRBV10-1 and J usage is TRBJ2-5; D may be TRBD2 (5 bases). Germline V gives CDR1 WNHNN, CDR2 SYGVQD (reference sequence). V lost 0 bases and J 2 bases, leaving 7 bases between the germline ends. This CDR3 has 14 amino acids. The CDR3 spells CASSESRAQETQYF. CDR3 sequence (DNA): TGCGCCAGCAGTGAGTCGAGGGCGCAAGAGACCCAGTACTTC.

This clone has a handful of counts. This sequence joins TRBV19 and TRBJ2-2, with 12 bases aligning to TRBD1. There are 14 residues in the CDR3. Looked up from germline, CDR1 is LNHDA and CDR2 is SQIVND (reference sequence). The trim removed 9 bases at V and 6 bases at J, leaving 5 bases unmatched. This CDR3 reads CASTGTGGPGELFF. The CDR3 DNA follows: TGTGCCAGCACCGGGACAGGGGGCCCCGGGGAGCTGTTTTTT.

This chain links TRBV28 with TRBJ1-4; tentatively, D is TRBD1 (5 bases). Trimming pared 5 bases from V and 3 bases from J, leaving 13 bases between. Germline-derived CDR1 and CDR2 are MDHEN and SYDVKM. The CDR3 is 15 residues long. The CDR3 region is CASSPGGRSNEKLFF. The CDR3 nucleotides are TGTGCCAGCAGTCCGGGGGGGAGATCTAATGAAAAACTGTTTTTT. The full variable domain, with the rest looked up from reference TRBV28 and TRBJ1-4, is DVKVTQSSRYLVKRTGEKVFLECVQDMDHENMFWYRQDPGLGLRLIYFSYDVKMKEKGDIPEGYSVSREKKERFSLILESASTNQTSMYLCASSPGGRSNEKLFFGSGTQLSVL.

DNA for the CDR3: TGTGCCAGTCTTGAGGGCACCGGGGAGCTGTTTTTT. This gives the protein CASLEGTGELFF. This rearrangement joins TRBV19 to TRBJ2-2, with D maybe TRBD2 (5 bases). The CDR3 loop spans 12 amino acids. Trimming took off 8 bases at V and 4 bases at J, with 8 bases between the two ends. Per germline, CDR1 LNHDA and CDR2 SQIVND (reference sequence).

This clone came up a few times. This sequence joins TRBV28 and TRBJ1-5; 10 bases agree with TRBD1. V dropped 1 base and J dropped 0; count of bases not matched to a gene: 6. The CDR3 loop spans 18 amino acids. Germline lookup yields CDR1 MDHEN and CDR2 SYDVKM. The CDR3 sequence is CASSLFGQGEYSNQPQHF. DNA for the CDR3: TGTGCCAGCAGTTTATTTGGACAGGGGGAATATAGCAATCAGCCCCAGCATTTT.

The chain joins TRBV6-5 to TRBJ1-5; 7 positions agree with TRBD1. With 5 bases clipped from V and 3 bases from J, the junction kept 4 bases outside the gene matches. CDR1 and CDR2 (germline): MNHEY, SVGAGI. The CDR3 runs 14 residues. The CDR3 loop is CASSTGQANQPQHF. CDR3 bases: TGTGCCAGCAGTACCGGACAGGCCAATCAGCCCCAGCATTTT.

This clone is judged medium-sized. The V gene is TRBV14, the J gene TRBJ1-6; 10 bases align to TRBD1. Per the germline V gene, CDR1 is SGHDN and CDR2 is FVKESK. The CDR3 is 15 residues long. Trimming took 1 base from V and 9 from J; bases not matched to a gene: 3. CDR3 coding DNA: TGTGCCAGCAGCCAAGTGACAGGGGGCGGTTCACCCCTCCACTTT. Residues: CASSQVTGGGSPLHF.

This clone showed up just a few times. The rearrangement uses TRBV5-1 and TRBJ2-3; 10 bases fit TRBD2. The CDR3 sequence is 17 residues long. CDR1 is SGHRS, CDR2 YFSETQ, per germline. The junction had 8 bases not matched to a gene; V was cut back by 1 base and J by 3 bases. This CDR3 reads CASSLRPSGGGTDTQYF. The CDR3 coding sequence is TGCGCCAGCAGCTTGAGGCCCAGCGGGGGGGGGACAGATACGCAGTATTTT.

CDR3: CASSFYALRNRNQPQHF. CDR3 DNA sequence: TGTGCCAGCAGTTTTTATGCATTAAGGAATCGCAATCAGCCCCAGCATTTT. This chain joins TRBV28 and TRBJ1-5; no clear D. Per germline, CDR1 MDHEN and CDR2 SYDVKM. This CDR3 spans 17 amino acids. V was pared by 3 bases and J by 2 bases, with 17 bases between.

The gene calls are TRBV2 and TRBJ2-2, with 7 positions matching TRBD1. CDR3 size: 15 residues. CDR1 is SNHLY and CDR2 is FYNNEI in the germline V gene. V lost 8 bases to trimming and J lost 2 bases; unmatched junction nucleotides: 8. The CDR3 region is CASRLEGGNTGELFF. The DNA for the CDR3 is TGTGCCAGCCGCCTCGAAGGGGGCAACACCGGGGAGCTGTTTTTT. Complete variable domain (other parts from reference TRBV2 and TRBJ2-2): EPEVTQTPSHQVTQMGQEVILRCVPISNHLYFYWYRQILGQKVEFLVSFYNNEISEKSEIFDDQFSVERPDGSNFTLKIRSTKLEDSAMYFCASRLEGGNTGELFFGEGSRLTVL.